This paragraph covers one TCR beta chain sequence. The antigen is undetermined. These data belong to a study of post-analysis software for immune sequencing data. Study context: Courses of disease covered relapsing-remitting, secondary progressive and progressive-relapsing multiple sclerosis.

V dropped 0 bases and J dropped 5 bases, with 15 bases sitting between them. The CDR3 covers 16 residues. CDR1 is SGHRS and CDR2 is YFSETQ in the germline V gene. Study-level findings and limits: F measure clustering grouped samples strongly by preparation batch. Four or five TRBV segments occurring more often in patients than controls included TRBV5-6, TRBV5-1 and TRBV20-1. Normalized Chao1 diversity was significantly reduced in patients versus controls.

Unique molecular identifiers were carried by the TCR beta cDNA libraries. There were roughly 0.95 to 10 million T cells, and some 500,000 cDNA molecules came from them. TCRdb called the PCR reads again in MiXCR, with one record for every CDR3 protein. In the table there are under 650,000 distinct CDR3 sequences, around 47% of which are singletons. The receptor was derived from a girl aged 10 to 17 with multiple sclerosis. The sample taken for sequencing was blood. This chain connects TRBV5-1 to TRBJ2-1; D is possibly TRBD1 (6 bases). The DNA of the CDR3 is TGCGCCAGCAGCTTGGGGCAGACCGCAGGGGACAATGAGCAGTTCTTC. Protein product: CASSLGQTAGDNEQFF.